The next 29 T cell receptor beta chains were all read from a single sample in a study of OX40 agonist ivuxolimab in advanced cancers. TCRdb keeps only in-frame clones here, not all; method: immunoSEQ multiplex PCR. This table has 20,000 to 25,000 clones, 65% to 90% appearing once. Here the sequenced sample was CD4+ or CD8+ T cells sorted from blood, taken in a trial of the OX40 agonist ivuxolimab. These receptors came from an adult with an advanced solid tumor such as melanoma, head and neck, liver or kidney cancer.

The gene calls are TRBV9 and TRBJ2-1; 12 bases agree with TRBD2. Germline V lookup: CDR1 SGDLS, CDR2 YYNGEE. Trimming took 0 bases from V and 9 from J; bases not matched to a gene: 7. This CDR3 contains 16 residues. The CDR3 protein is CASSVGLAGGLAEQFF. CDR3 in DNA: TGTGCCAGCAGCGTAGGGCTAGCGGGAGGGTTGGCTGAGCAGTTCTTC.

CDR3 in amino acids: CASSILYRDPNQPQHF. CDR3 coding DNA: TGTGCCAGTAGTATATTATACCGGGACCCCAATCAGCCCCAGCATTTT. The J gene is TRBJ1-5, the V gene TRBV19; a weak D match, TRBD1 (5 bases). Germline values: CDR1 LNHDA, CDR2 SQIVND (reference sequence). CDR3 size: 16 residues. Trimming pared 2 bases from V and 3 bases from J, leaving 14 bases between.

A single count supports this clone. The chain couples TRBV30 to TRBJ2-1, with D perhaps matching TRBD2 (5 bases). Germline CDR1 reads GTSNPN; CDR2 reads SVGIG (reference sequence). The CDR3 spans 14 residues. Trimming left V 3 bases short and J 7 bases short, with 16 bases between. The CDR3 loop reads CAWRLGGPRNEQFF. In DNA form, the CDR3 reads TGTGCCTGGAGGTTAGGCGGGCCGAGGAATGAGCAGTTCTTC.

The chain links TRBV6-1 to TRBJ2-7; D is possibly TRBD2 (6 bases). Germline CDR1 and CDR2: MNHNS and SASEGT. The CDR3 has 15 amino acids. Trimming removed 5 bases at V and 5 bases at J, with 19 bases between. The CDR3 reads CASSPHKSGHNEQYF. CDR3 bases: TGTGCCAGCAGTCCCCATAAGAGCGGGCATAACGAGCAGTACTTC.

The J gene is TRBJ2-1, the V gene TRBV7-8; 7 bases are shared with TRBD1. Trimming cost V 3 bases and J 5 bases; bases outside gene matches: 7. The CDR3 has 15 residues. In germline, CDR1 is SGHVS, CDR2 FQNEAQ. Written as DNA, the CDR3 is TGTGCCAGCAGCTTCGGACAGGCGGTCAACAATGAGCAGTTCTTC. This gives the protein CASSFGQAVNNEQFF. The full variable domain, with the rest looked up from reference TRBV7-8 and TRBJ2-1, is GAGVSQSPRYKVAKRGQDVALRCDPISGHVSLFWYQQALGQGPEFLTYFQNEAQLDKSGLPSDRFFAERPEGSVSTLKIQRTQQEDSAVYLCASSFGQAVNNEQFFGPGTRLTVL.

The chain links TRBV30 to TRBJ1-4; 9 positions match TRBD1. J gave up 12 bases and V 2 bases, and 7 bases lay outside the gene matches. CDR1 GTSNPN and CDR2 SVGIG come from the germline V gene (reference sequence). The CDR3 totals 13 residues. The CDR3 region is CAWSQDRGRELFF. CDR3 bases: TGTGCCTGGAGTCAGGACAGGGGCAGGGAACTGTTTTTT. Full variable domain (remainder filled in from reference TRBV30 and TRBJ1-4): SQTIHQWPATLVQPVGSPLSLECTVEGTSNPNLYWYRQAAGRGLQLLFYSVGIGQISSEVPQNLSASRPQDRQFILSSKKLLLSDSGFYLCAWSQDRGRELFFGSGTQLSVL.

The chain joins TRBV6-1 to TRBJ1-1; D gene ambiguous. Trimming took off 6 bases at V and 1 base at J, with 15 bases between the two ends. Germline V gives CDR1 MNHNS, CDR2 SASEGT. The CDR3 runs to 15 residues. The CDR3 spells CASSELSGQNTEAFF. As DNA, the CDR3 is TGTGCCAGCAGCGAATTGAGCGGTCAGAACACTGAAGCTTTCTTT.

The chain combines TRBV6-5 with TRBJ1-1, with a tentative D call TRBD1 (5 bases). Germline V lookup: CDR1 MNHEY, CDR2 SVGAGI. CDR3 length equals 12 residues. V lost 7 bases, J lost 3 bases, and 9 bases lay in between. In nucleotides, the CDR3 is TGTGCCAGCAATCGAGGGGACACTGAAGCTTTCTTT. Protein: CASNRGDTEAFF.

The genes are TRBV11-2 and TRBJ1-6; no definite D call. V lost 4 bases to trimming and J lost 5 bases, with 12 bases between them. This CDR3 comprises 15 residues. Germline-derived CDR1 and CDR2 are SGHAT and FQNNGV. CDR3 sequence (DNA): TGTGCCAGCAGCTCCACCGGGCCGCATAATTCACCCCTCCACTTT. It encodes CASSSTGPHNSPLHF.

This clone appeared a few times. This chain connects TRBV27 to TRBJ2-7; no reliable D call. Trimming left V 3 bases short and J 1 base short, with 7 bases between. The CDR3 runs 13 residues. From germline, CDR1 is MNHEY and CDR2 SMNVEV (reference sequence). DNA of the CDR3: TGTGCCAGCAGTTTCAAAGGTTCCTACGAGCAGTACTTC. It translates to CASSFKGSYEQYF.

This chain joins TRBV28 and TRBJ2-7; D call uncertain. The CDR3 sequence is 12 residues long. Germline loops: CDR1 MDHEN, CDR2 SYDVKM. Between the trimmed V and J ends, which lost 1 base and 6 bases, there was a span of 7 bases. CDR3 nucleotides: TGTGCCAGCAGTTTATCCAAGAGCGAGCAGTACTTC. Translation gives CASSLSKSEQYF.

V gene TRBV25-1 combines with J gene TRBJ2-2; 10 nucleotides agree with TRBD2. The V segment lost 1 base and the J segment 6 bases; nucleotides outside the gene matches: 8. Per the germline V gene, CDR1 is MGHDK and CDR2 is SYGVNS. The CDR3 loop spans 17 amino acids. This CDR3 is CASSELGSGRAAGELFF. Written as DNA, the CDR3 is TGTGCCAGCAGTGAATTGGGCAGCGGGAGGGCCGCCGGGGAGCTGTTTTTT.

This chain joins TRBV27 and TRBJ2-5, with 12 bases fitting TRBD2. Germline trimming cut 4 bases from V and 3 bases from J; bases unmatched to any gene: 6. The CDR3 runs 16 residues. Germline V gene sequence: CDR1 MNHEY, CDR2 SMNVEV (reference sequence). CDR3 loop: CASSSLAGGREETQYF. The CDR3 bases are TGTGCCAGCAGTTCTCTAGCGGGAGGGAGAGAAGAGACCCAGTACTTC.

The V and J genes are TRBV5-1 and TRBJ1-4; D call uncertain. From germline, CDR1 is SGHRS and CDR2 YFSETQ. The ends were cut back, 4 bases at V and 0 bases at J, with 10 bases in the middle. This CDR3 region has 15 residues. CDR3 in amino acids: CASSHTRATNEKLFF. The CDR3, as DNA: TGCGCCAGCAGCCATACACGAGCAACTAATGAAAAACTGTTTTTT.

The CDR3 protein is CASSDRLAGNRKTQYF. CDR3 bases: TGTGCCAGCAGTGACCGGCTAGCGGGGAACAGGAAGACCCAGTACTTC. V is TRBV2 and J is TRBJ2-5; 9 bases are shared with TRBD2. CDR3 size: 16 residues. After removal of 3 bases from V and 6 bases from J, the junction contained 11 bases not matched to a gene. Germline V gene lookup returns CDR1 SNHLY and CDR2 FYNNEI.

This clone was observed a few times. The V gene is TRBV4-1, the J gene TRBJ1-2, with 7 positions matching TRBD1. The V and J ends lost 4 bases and 7 bases, in that order; junction bases with no gene match: 9. The germline CDR1 and CDR2 sequences are MGHRA and YSYEKL. The CDR3 sequence is 14 residues long. CDR3 protein: CASSLDGQVGGYTF. CDR3 DNA sequence: TGCGCCAGCAGCCTGGACGGACAGGTCGGTGGCTACACCTTC.

V usage is TRBV9 and J usage is TRBJ2-2; D is uncertain. With 0 bases removed from V and 5 bases from J, the gap between germline ends came to 8 bases. This CDR3 region has 14 residues. Germline-derived CDR1 and CDR2 are SGDLS and YYNGEE. The chain's CDR3 is CASSVAQQTGELFF. CDR3 nucleotide sequence: TGTGCCAGCAGCGTAGCTCAACAGACCGGGGAGCTGTTTTTT.

J is TRBJ1-6 and V is TRBV7-2; TRBD1 is a possible D gene (6 bases). Trimming shortened V by 1 base and J by 7 bases, and 11 bases separated the two germline ends. The CDR3 sequence is 15 residues long. CDR1 and CDR2 (germline): SGHTA, FQGNSA. The CDR3 DNA is TGTGCCAGCAGCTTAGTTACCAGGGGAAATTCACCCCTCCACTTT. Translated: CASSLVTRGNSPLHF.

This clone was seen just once. J is TRBJ1-4 and V is TRBV6-1; 8 nucleotides align to TRBD1. Germline CDR1 MNHNS, CDR2 SASEGT. With V trimmed by 5 bases and J by 8 bases, 1 base remained unmatched. This CDR3 spans 12 amino acids. The CDR3 bases are TGTGCCAGCAGTCAGGGGGCGGAAAAACTGTTTTTT. Amino acid sequence: CASSQGAEKLFF.

This clone was recorded a few times. The rearrangement links TRBV27 to TRBJ2-5, with D perhaps matching TRBD1 (6 bases). Germline CDR1 is MNHEY and CDR2 is SMNVEV (reference sequence). The CDR3 has 13 residues. V lost 8 bases, J lost 5 bases, and 15 bases lay in between. The CDR3 coding sequence is TGTGCCAGCTCCCGTGGGGGCTGGGAGACCCAGTACTTC. Encoded protein: CASSRGGWETQYF.

The CDR3 loop reads CASSPLAGREQYF. As DNA, the CDR3 is TGTGCCAGCAGTCCACTAGCGGGAAGGGAGCAGTACTTC. The rearrangement joins TRBV6-5 to TRBJ2-7; 10 nucleotides match TRBD2. Germline V gene data show CDR1 as MNHEY and CDR2 as SVGAGI. Trimming removed 5 bases from V and 7 bases from J; junction bases left unmatched: 5. This CDR3 comprises 13 residues.

This chain's CDR3 is CATKLRRNTGELFF. The CDR3 DNA reads as TGTGCCACCAAGTTAAGGAGGAACACCGGGGAGCTGTTTTTT. The chain recombines TRBV6-5 with TRBJ2-2; D is uncertain. The CDR3 sequence is 14 residues long. Germline V lookup: CDR1 MNHEY, CDR2 SVGAGI. Trimming took 10 bases from V and 1 from J, leaving 13 bases between them.

The genes are TRBV11-2 and TRBJ1-3; D remains ambiguous. Trimming cost V 3 bases and J 4 bases, with 16 bases left between them. The CDR3 length is 16 residues. Germline loops: CDR1 SGHAT, CDR2 FQNNGV. The CDR3, as DNA: TGTGCCAGCAGCTTTGGGCAAGTTGGGTCAGGAAACACCATATATTTT. Translating gives CASSFGQVGSGNTIYF.

The V call is TRBV7-2, the J call TRBJ1-2; D is ambiguous. The CDR3 covers 13 residues. CDR1 and CDR2 (germline): SGHTA, FQGNSA. The V and J ends lost 1 base and 4 bases respectively, with 7 bases between them. CDR3 loop: CASSLGRSYGYTF. The CDR3 nucleotides are TGTGCCAGCAGCTTAGGACGGTCCTATGGCTACACCTTC.

The rearrangement uses TRBV28 and TRBJ2-4; D unresolved. Per the germline V gene, CDR1 is MDHEN and CDR2 is SYDVKM. Trimming took 5 bases from V and 5 from J, leaving 10 bases between them. The CDR3 runs to 13 residues. CDR3 bases: TGTGCCAGCAGTCCATATATAGAAAACATTCAGTACTTC. Its protein is CASSPYIENIQYF.

This chain uses TRBV27 with TRBJ2-5; TRBD2 matches at 11 bases. CDR1 and CDR2 from the germline V gene are MNHEY and SMNVEV (reference sequence). The CDR3 sequence is 15 residues long. V shed 8 bases, J shed 5 bases, and the junction held 10 bases outside the gene matches. The CDR3 DNA follows: TGTGCCAGCGCTCTTCTAGCGGGAGGTTTGGAGACCCAGTACTTC. Residues: CASALLAGGLETQYF.

The chain recombines TRBV7-6 with TRBJ2-1; D assignment may be TRBD1 or TRBD2 (6 bases each). Germline CDR1 is SGHVS and CDR2 is FNYEAQ. Trimming took 5 bases from V and 6 from J, leaving 11 bases between them. This CDR3 contains 13 residues. CDR3 sequence reads: CASSTGGRNEQFF. CDR3 DNA: TGTGCCAGCAGCACCGGGGGCCGCAATGAGCAGTTCTTC.

The rearrangement links TRBV27 to TRBJ2-7; perhaps TRBD1 as D (6 bases). CDR3 length: 15 amino acids. Germline CDR1 is MNHEY and CDR2 is SMNVEV (reference sequence). Trimming took 2 bases from V and 7 from J, leaving 18 bases between them. Written as DNA, the CDR3 is TGTGCCAGCAGTTTAGATGGGGGCGTTACTAGGGAGCAGTACTTC. Residues: CASSLDGGVTREQYF.

The chain employs TRBV6-1 and TRBJ1-2; 7 nucleotides match TRBD1. This CDR3 has 13 amino acids. With V trimmed by 5 bases and J by 8 bases, 8 bases remained unmatched. The germline CDR1 and CDR2 sequences are MNHNS and SASEGT. The CDR3 loop reads CASSTDRVRGYTF. CDR3 in DNA: TGTGCCAGCAGTACCGACAGGGTTCGCGGCTACACCTTC.